A selection of T cell receptor beta chains follows, all from one sample in a study of blood T cell repertoires in COVID-19. The assay was immunoSEQ multiplex PCR, and TCRdb's table has in-frame clones only and misses some. Counted here are more than 95,000 clones, around nine tenths occurring once; the ten biggest clones make up roughly 3%. Sequenced input: peripheral blood. The source of these receptors is a man aged 45 to 65 in a cohort sampled during active COVID-19. CDR3s include the opening cysteine and the closing phenylalanine or tryptophan. Fields, in order: V gene, D gene, J gene, clone size, CDR3 DNA, CDR3 protein. A D gene is named only where the DNA matches it firmly. The size field is filled for only some rows; it gives once, few, many or a size class.

V gene: TRBV28
D gene: TRBD2
J gene: TRBJ2-3
clone size: NA
CDR3 DNA: TGTGCCAGCATTGGGAGCGGGGGGGCTCGAGATACGCAGTATTTT
CDR3 protein: CASIGSGGARDTQYF

V gene: TRBV3-1/TRBV3-2
D gene: NA
J gene: TRBJ2-5
clone size: NA
CDR3 DNA: TGTGCCAGCAGCCACGGGGGGCCGAGAGAGACCCAGTACTTC
CDR3 protein: CASSHGGPRETQYF

V gene: TRBV7-9
D gene: TRBD2
J gene: TRBJ2-3
clone size: NA
CDR3 DNA: TGTGCCAGCAGTCGGGGACTAGCCGGAGATACGCAGTATTTT
CDR3 protein: CASSRGLAGDTQYF

V gene: TRBV6-2/TRBV6-3
D gene: NA
J gene: TRBJ2-1
clone size: NA
CDR3 DNA: TGTGCCAGCAGTTACTCCACTGCCGATGAGCAGTTCTTC
CDR3 protein: CASSYSTADEQFF

V gene: TRBV7-8
D gene: NA
J gene: TRBJ2-1
clone size: NA
CDR3 DNA: TGTGCCAGCAGCTTAGCCCTAGTCGGGATCGATGAGCAGTTCTTC
CDR3 protein: CASSLALVGIDEQFF

V gene: TRBV5-5
D gene: TRBD1
J gene: TRBJ2-1
clone size: NA
CDR3 DNA: TGTGCCAGCAGCTCAGACCCGGGACAGGGGGCCGGAAATGAGCAGTTCTTC
CDR3 protein: CASSSDPGQGAGNEQFF

V gene: TRBV2
D gene: NA
J gene: TRBJ1-3
clone size: NA
CDR3 DNA: TGTGCCAGCAGTGAATATGGAGGGATCAACACCATATATTTT
CDR3 protein: CASSEYGGINTIYF

V gene: TRBV29-1
D gene: NA
J gene: TRBJ2-1
clone size: NA
CDR3 DNA: TGCAGCCCAAGACTAGATTCGGGCAATGAGCAGTTCTTC
CDR3 protein: CSPRLDSGNEQFF

V gene: TRBV18
D gene: NA
J gene: TRBJ1-3
clone size: NA
CDR3 DNA: TGTGCCAGTTCACACGCCTCGACAGCCTCTGGAAACACCATATATTTT
CDR3 protein: CASSHASTASGNTIYF

V gene: TRBV14
D gene: NA
J gene: TRBJ2-7
clone size: NA
CDR3 DNA: TGTGCCAGCAGCGAGCTCGGGTACGAGCAGTACTTC
CDR3 protein: CASSELGYEQYF

V gene: TRBV28
D gene: TRBD2
J gene: TRBJ2-5
clone size: NA
CDR3 DNA: TGTGCCAGCAGTGCGGGGGGGGCCGGAATGGAGACCCAGTACTTC
CDR3 protein: CASSAGGAGMETQYF

V gene: TRBV11-3
D gene: NA
J gene: TRBJ2-3
clone size: NA
CDR3 DNA: TGTGCCAGCAGCTTATGGGACTCCACAGATACGCAGTATTTT
CDR3 protein: CASSLWDSTDTQYF

V gene: TRBV6-5
D gene: NA
J gene: TRBJ1-6
clone size: NA
CDR3 DNA: TGTGCCAGCAGTTCGGGGGGACTGACTAATTCACCCCTCCACTTT
CDR3 protein: CASSSGGLTNSPLHF

V gene: TRBV3-1/TRBV3-2
D gene: TRBD1
J gene: TRBJ2-7
clone size: NA
CDR3 DNA: TGTGCCAGCAGCCAAACCGGGACAGGGGCCTACGAGCAGTACTTC
CDR3 protein: CASSQTGTGAYEQYF

V gene: TRBV21-1
D gene: NA
J gene: TRBJ2-7
clone size: NA
CDR3 DNA: TGTGCCAGCAGCGGTGGGCAGGGCAGTACCTACGAGCAGTACTTC
CDR3 protein: CASSGGQGSTYEQYF

V gene: TRBV5-8
D gene: NA
J gene: TRBJ1-6
clone size: NA
CDR3 DNA: TGTGCCAGCAGCTTGCAGGGCTTTACAATGTGGTCACCCCTCCACTTT
CDR3 protein: CASSLQGFTMWSPLHF

V gene: TRBV18
D gene: NA
J gene: TRBJ2-5
clone size: NA
CDR3 DNA: TGTGCCAGCTCACCAAGACTCCAAGAGACCCAGTACTTC
CDR3 protein: CASSPRLQETQYF

V gene: TRBV10-1
D gene: NA
J gene: TRBJ1-1
clone size: once
CDR3 DNA: TGCGCCAGCAGTGACAACCCCGAGGGCACTGAAGCTTTCTTT
CDR3 protein: CASSDNPEGTEAFF

V gene: TRBV2
D gene: TRBD1
J gene: TRBJ2-7
clone size: NA
CDR3 DNA: TGTGCCAGCCGCGACAGGGGTCGCGACGAGCAGTACTTC
CDR3 protein: CASRDRGRDEQYF

V gene: TRBV3-1/TRBV3-2
D gene: NA
J gene: TRBJ2-3
clone size: NA
CDR3 DNA: TGTGCCAGCAGCCACGGGGACAAGCCTAGCACAGATACGCAGTATTTT
CDR3 protein: CASSHGDKPSTDTQYF

V gene: TRBV7-9
D gene: TRBD1
J gene: TRBJ1-1
clone size: NA
CDR3 DNA: TGTGCCAGCAGTATAGGGACAGACTTTTTGACTTTCTTT
CDR3 protein: CASSIGTDFLTFF

V gene: TRBV6-5
D gene: NA
J gene: TRBJ1-6
clone size: few
CDR3 DNA: TGTGCCAGCAGGCCCAACAGGAATTCACCCCTCCACTTT
CDR3 protein: CASRPNRNSPLHF

V gene: TRBV7-6
D gene: TRBD1
J gene: TRBJ1-3
clone size: NA
CDR3 DNA: TGTGCCAGCAGCCCGCAGACAGGGGGCAGAAACACCATATATTTT
CDR3 protein: CASSPQTGGRNTIYF

V gene: TRBV29-1
D gene: NA
J gene: TRBJ2-3
clone size: NA
CDR3 DNA: TGCAGCGTCGACAGGGGAGGGACAGATACGCAGTATTTT
CDR3 protein: CSVDRGGTDTQYF

V gene: TRBV11-2
D gene: TRBD2
J gene: TRBJ2-3
clone size: NA
CDR3 DNA: TGTGCCAGCAGCTTCCTAGCGGGGGTTGTTTGGGGCACAGATACGCAGTATTTT
CDR3 protein: CASSFLAGVVWGTDTQYF

V gene: TRBV6-5
D gene: TRBD2
J gene: TRBJ2-5
clone size: NA
CDR3 DNA: TGTGCCAGCAGTTGGGCGGGGGGAAGCCAAGAGACCCAGTACTTC
CDR3 protein: CASSWAGGSQETQYF

V gene: TRBV28
D gene: NA
J gene: TRBJ1-5
clone size: NA
CDR3 DNA: TGTGCCAGCAGTTGGGGGACAAATCAGCCCCAGCATTTT
CDR3 protein: CASSWGTNQPQHF

V gene: TRBV28
D gene: NA
J gene: TRBJ1-6
clone size: NA
CDR3 DNA: TGTGCCAGCAGCCCCATCGGGGACTCCTATAATTCACCCCTCCACTTT
CDR3 protein: CASSPIGDSYNSPLHF

V gene: TRBV4-3
D gene: TRBD2
J gene: TRBJ2-5
clone size: NA
CDR3 DNA: TGCGCCAGCAGCCAAGGGTCTAGCGGGGTGGAGACCCAGTACTTC
CDR3 protein: CASSQGSSGVETQYF

V gene: TRBV5-1
D gene: TRBD1
J gene: TRBJ1-2
clone size: NA
CDR3 DNA: TGCGCCAGCGGGGACAGGCCGGGCACCTTC
CDR3 protein: CASGDRPGTF

V gene: TRBV9
D gene: TRBD2
J gene: TRBJ2-5
clone size: NA
CDR3 DNA: TGTGCCAGCAGCGTAGGTCGAGGACTAGCAGTAGAGACCCAGTACTTC
CDR3 protein: CASSVGRGLAVETQYF

V gene: TRBV10-3
D gene: TRBD1
J gene: TRBJ1-6
clone size: NA
CDR3 DNA: TGTGCCATCAGTGAGCGGGACAGTGGTTCACCCCTCCACTTT
CDR3 protein: CAISERDSGSPLHF

V gene: TRBV11-3
D gene: TRBD2
J gene: TRBJ2-1
clone size: NA
CDR3 DNA: TGTGCCAGCAGCACCGGGACTAGCGGGTCGAGCTCCTACAATGAGCAGTTCTTC
CDR3 protein: CASSTGTSGSSSYNEQFF

V gene: TRBV11-2
D gene: NA
J gene: TRBJ1-1
clone size: once
CDR3 DNA: TGTGCCAGCAGCTCCCGTACTGAAGCTTTCTTT
CDR3 protein: CASSSRTEAFF

V gene: TRBV15
D gene: NA
J gene: TRBJ2-4
clone size: NA
CDR3 DNA: TGTGCCACCAGCAGAGATCTAGGCGGGGAGGCGTACTTC
CDR3 protein: CATSRDLGGEAYF

V gene: TRBV29-1
D gene: NA
J gene: TRBJ2-5
clone size: NA
CDR3 DNA: TGCAGCGTTGTCTTGTCGGGAGCCCAAGAGACCCAGTACTTC
CDR3 protein: CSVVLSGAQETQYF

V gene: TRBV11-2
D gene: TRBD2
J gene: TRBJ2-5
clone size: NA
CDR3 DNA: TGTGCCAGCAGCGCCAATCTAGCGGGGGGCTCACAAGAGACCCAGTACTTC
CDR3 protein: CASSANLAGGSQETQYF

V gene: TRBV2
D gene: TRBD1
J gene: TRBJ1-1
clone size: NA
CDR3 DNA: TGTGCCAGCCTGCAGGGGGCCGGGACTGAAGCTTTCTTT
CDR3 protein: CASLQGAGTEAFF

V gene: TRBV11-2
D gene: TRBD1
J gene: TRBJ1-2
clone size: NA
CDR3 DNA: TGTGCCAGCAGCATCGGACAGGGGAATAACTATGGCTACACCTTC
CDR3 protein: CASSIGQGNNYGYTF

V gene: TRBV7-3
D gene: TRBD2
J gene: TRBJ2-1
clone size: NA
CDR3 DNA: TGTGCCAGCAGCCGACTAGCGGGGGCCGGTAGGGGTGGTTACAATGAGCAGTTCTTC
CDR3 protein: CASSRLAGAGRGGYNEQFF